This T cell receptor (beta chain) was sequenced during a study of cytomegalovirus exposure and HLA in healthy donors listed by TCRdb under 2017. Study-wide context: An earlier analysis of several hundred of the donors reported 250 to 350 Gb of sequence data and 117 million unique TCR beta sequences obtained from approximately 180 million T cells. In addition to the first cohort of 650 to 800 subjects, a separate validation cohort of approximately 130 different subjects was used. Using immunosequencing, the study profiled T cell repertoires from fewer than 850 subjects and related those repertoires to cytomegalovirus serostatus. A later genetic analysis took genome-wide SNP genotypes for 398 of the 666 donors and used that subset as a discovery cohort. Among 300 to 450 genotyped donors of the cohort, an average of about 240,000 unique TCR beta nucleotide sequences were sequenced per donor, roughly 20% of them non-productive. The number of typed donors differed by locus: about 620-640 for A, B, C, DRB1 and DQB1; approximately 540 for DQA1; some 590 for DPA1; and about 450 for DPB1. In an earlier analysis of 587 of the donors, high-throughput TCR beta sequencing was used to judge whether each TCR beta V gene segment behaved as functional or pseudogenic. Because of strong linkage in the cohort, five DR-DQ haplotypes were treated as single units for association and clustering. Donor age, sex, ethnicity and CMV serostatus were compiled alongside the repertoire data. Around 320 gigabases of sequencing data and some 85 million unique TCR sequences were included in an early release covering about 700 HLA-typed donors. The aim of the study was to test whether cataloging public T cell receptors could identify signatures of past pathogen exposure. High-throughput TCR immunosequencing, statistical association of individual TCRs with disease status, and machine learning were combined to predict cytomegalovirus infection status. HLA typing included class I and class II loci at four-digit resolution. To study patterns of TCR occurrence, a later analysis re-analyzed previously published TCR beta repertoires from 666 donors and added high-resolution HLA genotyping. The later analysis used no new phenotypic data to find candidate immune exposures, relying instead on TCR beta sequences and their occurrence across donors. Among the roughly 400 genotyped donors, around 81% belonged to the genetic ancestry cluster associated with self-reported Caucasian donors. All discovery cohort repertoires had been generated on a single sequencing platform.

The investigation overall reported the following: Because counts were too low, seventeen rarely observed V segments, including chromosome 9 orphons, were excluded from the earlier analysis of about 500 of the donors. Because some donors lacked HLA typing at each locus, the association tests relied only on the typed subset. In a later analysis, most CMV-associated TCR beta chains were found to appear HLA-restricted, with HLA associations seemingly driven largely by CMV exposure. According to a later genetic analysis, donors in an Asian-associated ancestry cluster had fewer N-insertions in productive TCRs than the approximately 650-donor mean. A further reported finding was that TCR beta sequences accurately predicted the HLA-A and HLA-B alleles for most subjects in the first cohort. CMV serostatus was the only immune exposure information available for the cohort. The presence/absence analyses assumed that sequencing depth was roughly uniform across donors, and that assumption may not be true. The 87-base-pair reads could not distinguish some IMGT-functional V segments, including TRBV6-2 and TRBV6-3, so those segments were excluded. According to a later analysis, TCR association rates differed among HLA loci, with DRB1 alleles showing the most associated TCRs and HLA-C alleles showing the fewest. The authors suggested that the approach could potentially be extended to other disease states and immunological phenotypes. An earlier analysis of around 500 of the donors showed that most TCR beta V segments appeared in productive rearrangements either about 90% or about 30% of the time, which broadly matched IMGT annotations. A later analysis found that HLA-associated TCR beta chains were more clonally expanded and had lower generation probabilities than equally common non-associated chains. In both the original and validation cohorts, the classifier was reported to diagnose cytomegalovirus status with high specificity and sensitivity. In the study, 150 to 200 TCR beta chains were listed as associated with cytomegalovirus. In this cohort, only TCR beta chains were sequenced, and detectable features were limited by the absence of alpha or paired-chain data. A cluster of highly shared sequence variants was judged likely to be a technical artifact of the sequencing pipeline. Linkage disequilibrium might explain the correlated functional status among segregating V segments, but an unknown experimental factor could not be ruled out. In a later genetic analysis, a missense DCLRE1C variant was associated with V-gene and J-gene trimming of TCR beta chains, and the association was replicated in an independent cohort. When HLA alleles, especially DR and DQ, strongly co-occurred, attributing TCR associations to individual alleles was difficult. A later analysis associated 15,000 to 20,000 TCR beta sequences with specific HLA alleles at a false discovery rate of 0.05. Most TCR sequences were observed very rarely across donors, whereas some public TCRs were present in many individuals. Several of the top co-occurrence clusters appeared to be linked to parvovirus B19, influenza, CMV and Epstein-Barr virus, according to a later analysis. Three of the identified cytomegalovirus-associated TCR beta chains were confirmed in vitro to be specific for cytomegalovirus antigens.

The library was produced with the immunoSEQ multiplex PCR assay. The multiplex PCR relied on a mix of 60 forward primers for TCR Vbeta segments and 13 reverse primers for TCR Jbeta segments. A multiplex PCR assay on genomic DNA amplified the CDR3 region of rearranged TCR beta genes. The Illumina HiSeq System was used to sequence the amplified TCR beta libraries as 87-base-pair reads. In the paper's pipeline: A later analysis tallied about 77 million unique TCR beta chains across the 600 to 700 repertoires, and some 10 million of those chains were shared by two or more donors. To remove PCR and sequencing errors, raw reads were error-corrected and collapsed into unique sequences using a nearest-neighbor algorithm that merged closely related sequences. CDR3 sequences were aligned to IMGT reference sequences to assign V, D and J gene segments. For a sequence to be retained, at least a six-nucleotide match to both a V gene segment and a J gene segment was required. Rearrangements were called productive when the CDR3 lacked stop codons and stayed in frame with V and J; all others were non-productive. Following IMGT convention, CDR3 was defined as the stretch from the second conserved V-encoded cysteine to the conserved J-encoded phenylalanine. In an earlier analysis of more than 550 of the donors, sequences lacking an unambiguous match to a single V gene segment were excluded. An earlier analysis of some 610 of the donors called V segments functional above 56.7% productive rearrangements and segregating when the between-donor standard deviation exceeded 5%. To diagnose cytomegalovirus status from the catalog of TCR beta chain sequences, a statistical classification framework was built. In a later analysis, V and J genes were assigned by comparing TCR nucleotide sequences against IMGT/GENE-DB human TR gene sequences. A later analysis assigned CDR3 sequences and most-parsimonious VDJ recombination scenarios with the TCRdist pipeline. In a later analysis, every TCR beta chain was defined by the combination of its CDR3 amino acid sequence and its V-gene family, and reads without a unique V-gene family were dropped. In a later analysis, nearly 600 highly shared, low-generation-probability nucleotide sequences were removed to address suspected cross-contamination and a sequencing artifact. A later analysis calculated a clonal expansion index for each public chain from normalized within-repertoire ranks of inferred template counts. A later analysis computed generation probabilities with a VDJ recombination model fitted to out-of-frame rearrangements, and checked the results against IGoR. In a later analysis, hypergeometric tests were used to score TCR-TCR, TCR-HLA and TCR-CMV co-occurrence, with a repertoire-size bias correction applied to TCR pairs. In a later analysis, false discovery rates were estimated by permuting HLA or CMV assignments 20 times. In a later analysis, co-occurring TCRs were grouped using DBSCAN, and TCRdist sequence similarity was added for clustering within HLA-allele-positive subsets. Repertoires with fewer than 30,000 or more than 120,000 public chains, plus five repertoires with anomalous nucleotide sharing, were excluded from co-occurrence clustering. The table was pulled from immuneACCESS by TCRdb, which kept in-frame rearrangements only. Such tables lose some clones; where checked, under half of the loss comes from unresolved V genes, and the rest has no known cause. D and trimming were read from the DNA, whereas the V and J calls and clone size are those reported in that table. Present in this sample are under 150,000 clones, 75% to 85% of which were seen just once. The top ten hold around 7.8% of the sample.

The cohort comprised approximately 700 healthy bone marrow donors. At the time of sampling, all cohort members were nominally healthy, though unrecorded immune exposures were likely present. The donor tested CMV seropositive, placing the donor among the approximately 310 seropositive members of the cohort. Each donor provided a peripheral blood sample, and peripheral blood mononuclear cells were used for TCR beta sequencing. The Qiagen DNeasy Blood Extraction Kit was used to extract genomic DNA from the blood cell samples. Details on this clone: There is no known antigen for this receptor. Base quality data are lacking; no much larger clone is found one base away.

Trimming accounts for 3 bases at V and 6 bases at J, while the number of junction bases matched to no gene is 9. The germline V gene provides CDR1 SGHDT and CDR2 YYEEEE. From cysteine to phenylalanine, the CDR3 is 15 amino acids long. The read is trimmed to its CDR3 DNA, 45 bases read in frame from base 1. This clonotype was obtained from a woman aged 50 to 60 in good health and CMV-seropositive. Sequenced sample: PBMCs. The V and J segments used are TRBV5-6 and TRBJ1-2; TRBD1 matches 9 bases in the middle. The CDR3 is CASSCGTGRRNGYTF. The nucleotide sequence reads TGTGCCAGCAGCTGCGGGACAGGGAGGAGGAATGGCTACACCTTC. Joined to the reference TRBV5-6 and TRBJ1-2 proteins, this CDR3 gives the full variable domain: DAGVTQSPTHLIKTRGQQVTLRCSPKSGHDTVSWYQQALGQGPQFIFQYYEEEERQRGNFPDRFSGHQFPNYSSELNVNALLLGDSALYLCASSCGTGRRNGYTFGSGTRLTVV.